This T cell receptor beta chain was documented in a study of blood T cells in healthy people across ages. Alongside a J-beta primer mix, a sample-barcoded 5' primer served in a second PCR lasting roughly 6 to 11 cycles. TCRdb ran MiXCR on the 5' RACE reads and lists one entry per CDR3 protein. The sample has approximately 800,000 distinct CDR3 sequences, more than 50% seen once; the top ten hold approximately 24%. The germline gives CDR1 SGHTA, CDR2 FQGNSA. There are 16 residues in the CDR3. The J segment lost 2 bases and the V segment lost 4 bases, leaving 8 bases of the junction unmatched. Material for sequencing was blood. This TCR was recovered from a man aged 35-49 years in good health. This rearrangement joins TRBV7-2 to TRBJ1-5; 7 bases agree with TRBD1. The CDR3 DNA reads TGTGCCAGCAGCTCCGAACAGGGGCTACGCAATCAGCCCCAGCATTTT. Protein: CASSSEQGLRNQPQHF.